This T cell receptor beta chain was sequenced in a study of control samples from healthy donors and cancer patients. TCRdb's copy holds only in-frame clones and misses some; the assay was immunoSEQ multiplex PCR. There are about 150,000 clones in the sample; roughly 94% occur only once, and about 5.6% lies in the top ten. CDR1 is LNHDA and CDR2 is SQIVND in the germline V gene (reference sequence). CDR3 length: 13 residues. V was cut by 3 bases and J by 7 bases, with 9 bases left in between. The chain carries TRBV19 and TRBJ1-4, with a weak D call TRBD1 (6 bases). The source is a man in his forties or fifties in good health. Sequencing was performed on blood. The CDR3 DNA is TGTGCCAGTAGTATTTTCAGGGGTGAAAAACTGTTTTTT. Residues: CASSIFRGEKLFF.